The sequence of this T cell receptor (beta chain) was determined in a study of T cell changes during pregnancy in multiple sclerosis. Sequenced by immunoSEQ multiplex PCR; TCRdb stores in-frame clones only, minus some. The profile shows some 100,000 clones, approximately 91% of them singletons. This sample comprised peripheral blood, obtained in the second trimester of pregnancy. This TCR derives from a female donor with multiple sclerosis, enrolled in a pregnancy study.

The CDR3 bases are TGTGCCAGCAGCGACCAGGGGGCGCGGCTAGCGGGAACAACCTACGAGCAGTACTTC. Its translation is CASSDQGARLAGTTYEQYF. J is TRBJ2-7 and V is TRBV7-9, with D possibly matching TRBD2 (9 bases). The germline V gene has CDR1 SEHNR and CDR2 FQNEAQ (reference sequence). The V and J ends lost 5 bases and 2 bases respectively, with 28 bases between them. The CDR3 covers 19 residues.